This T cell receptor (beta chain) originates from a study of response to subunit inactivated influenza vaccine. The CDR3 has 18 amino acids. V dropped 5 bases and J dropped 4; count of bases not matched to a gene: 16. TCRdb ran MiXCR on the RT-PCR reads and lists one entry per CDR3 protein. The sample has hundreds of thousands of distinct CDR3 sequences; less than 15% are singletons. This clonotype originated in a man aged 45-60 years who received an inactivated influenza vaccine. The input for sequencing was PBMCs from blood, taken 14 to 15 days before vaccination. V usage is TRBV12-3 or TRBV12-4 and J usage is TRBJ2-2; 7 nucleotides match TRBD2. CDR3: CASSPKSGVLTSTGELFF. CDR3 nucleotide sequence: TGTGCCAGCAGTCCCAAGAGCGGGGTATTAACTAGCACCGGGGAGCTGTTTTTT.